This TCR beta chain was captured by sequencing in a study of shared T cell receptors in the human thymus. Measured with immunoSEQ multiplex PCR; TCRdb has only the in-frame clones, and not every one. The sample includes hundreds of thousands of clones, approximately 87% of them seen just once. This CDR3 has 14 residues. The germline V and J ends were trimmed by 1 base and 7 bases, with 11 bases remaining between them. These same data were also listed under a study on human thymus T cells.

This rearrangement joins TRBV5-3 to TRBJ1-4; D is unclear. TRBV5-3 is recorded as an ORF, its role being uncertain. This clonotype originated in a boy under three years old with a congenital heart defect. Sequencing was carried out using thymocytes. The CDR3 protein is CARSLPQRGEKLFF. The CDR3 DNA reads TGTGCCAGAAGCTTGCCACAGCGGGGTGAAAAACTGTTTTTT.